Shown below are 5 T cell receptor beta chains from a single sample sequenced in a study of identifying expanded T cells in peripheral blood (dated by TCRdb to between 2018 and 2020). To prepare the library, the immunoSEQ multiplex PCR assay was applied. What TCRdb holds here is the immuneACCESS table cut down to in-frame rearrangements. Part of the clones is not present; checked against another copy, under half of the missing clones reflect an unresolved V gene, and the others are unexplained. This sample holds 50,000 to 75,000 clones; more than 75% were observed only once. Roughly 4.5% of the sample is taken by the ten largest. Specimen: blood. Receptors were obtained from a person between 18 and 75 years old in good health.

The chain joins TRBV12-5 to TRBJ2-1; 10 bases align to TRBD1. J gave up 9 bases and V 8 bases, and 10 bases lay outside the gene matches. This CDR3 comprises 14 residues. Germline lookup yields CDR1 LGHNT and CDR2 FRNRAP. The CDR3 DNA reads TGTGCTAGTTTCGGACAGGGGGTTTGTATTGAGCAGTTCTTC. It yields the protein CASFGQGVCIEQFF.

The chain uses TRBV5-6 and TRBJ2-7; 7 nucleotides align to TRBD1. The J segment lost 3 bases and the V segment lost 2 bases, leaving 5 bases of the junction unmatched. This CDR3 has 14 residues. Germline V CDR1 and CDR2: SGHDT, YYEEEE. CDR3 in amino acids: CASSFRDSLYEQYF. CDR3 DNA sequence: TGTGCCAGCAGCTTTCGGGACAGCCTCTACGAGCAGTACTTC.

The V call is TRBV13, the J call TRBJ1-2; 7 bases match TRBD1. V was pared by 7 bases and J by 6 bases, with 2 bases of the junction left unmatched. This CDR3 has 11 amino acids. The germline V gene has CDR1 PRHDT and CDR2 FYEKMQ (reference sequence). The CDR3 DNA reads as TGTGCCAGCAAGGGGGCCCATGGCTACACCTTC. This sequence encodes CASKGAHGYTF.

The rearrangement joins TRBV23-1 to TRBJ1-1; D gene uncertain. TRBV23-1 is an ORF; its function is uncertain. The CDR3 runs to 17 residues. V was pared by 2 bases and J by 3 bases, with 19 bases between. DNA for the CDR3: TGCGCCAGCAGTCAACAGGCTTGTCGGAGTTACGACACTGAAGCTTTCTTT. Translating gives CASSQQACRSYDTEAFF.

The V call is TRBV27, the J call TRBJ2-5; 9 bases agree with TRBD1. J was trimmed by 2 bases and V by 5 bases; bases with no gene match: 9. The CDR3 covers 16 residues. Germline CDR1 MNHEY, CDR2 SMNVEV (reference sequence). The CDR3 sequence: CASSRTTGGRQETQYF. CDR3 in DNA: TGTGCCAGCAGTAGGACGACAGGGGGTAGACAAGAGACCCAGTACTTC.